This T cell receptor (beta chain) emerged from a study of OX40 agonist ivuxolimab in advanced cancers. Across the study: Ivuxolimab was delivered to patients intravenously every 2 weeks at doses spanning 0.01 to 10 mg/kg. Allowance was made for prior anti-PD-1, anti-PD-L1 or anti-CTLA-4 therapy, and about 40% had some.

Between the trimmed V and J ends, which lost 1 base and 9 bases, there was a span of 9 bases. CDR3 length: 12 residues. Looked up from germline, CDR1 is SGHTA and CDR2 is FQGNSA. Generated by immunoSEQ multiplex PCR, the TCRdb table keeps only in-frame clones and is missing some. The sample yields about 46,000 clones, about 91% seen once. This clone turned up a few times. J is TRBJ2-5 and V is TRBV7-2; TRBD1 might be the D (5 bases). This TCR was sampled from an adult with an advanced solid tumor such as melanoma, head and neck, liver or kidney cancer. Sequencing used CD4+ or CD8+ T cells sorted from blood, obtained in a trial of the OX40 agonist ivuxolimab. The CDR3: CASSLGVGAQYF. The CDR3 nucleotides read TGTGCCAGCAGCTTAGGGGTAGGGGCCCAGTACTTC.